What follows is one T cell receptor (beta chain) and its context. Its antigen is undetermined. This entry is derived from a study of T cell repertoires in cytomegalovirus infection. About the study: Indications of both CMV infection and matching HLA type were provided by public TCR beta signatures.

Losses at the gene ends were 5 bases for V and 4 bases for J; bases not matched to a gene: 10. The germline V gene has CDR1 SGHVS and CDR2 FQNEAQ. The length of the CDR3 is 15 residues. Study-wide points: Public TCR beta family frequency separated CMV-and-HLA carriers, including in an independent cohort. HLA-C-restricted CMV clonotypes gave the most frequent clonotype in two of eight donors.

TCRdb re-derived calls from the reads in MiXCR, one entry per CDR3 protein. The sample has some 230,000 distinct CDR3 sequences, approximately 24% seen once; the top ten hold about 20%. This chain connects TRBV7-8 to TRBJ2-7; 8 bases match TRBD1. The sample consisted of CD8+ T cells from PBMCs. This TCR was sampled from a human donor in good health (CMV status not recorded). Some clones in this sample may be carry-over from other donors' samples. CDR3 DNA sequence: TGTGCCAGCAGCCCTTACGGGACAGGCGCTTACGAGCAGTACTTC. Translating it yields CASSPYGTGAYEQYF.